The clone carrying this T cell receptor beta chain was seen only a few times. These data originate in a study of blood T cell repertoires in COVID-19. Turning to the study itself: From the United States, Italy and Spain came samples of acute and convalescent COVID-19. T cells, B-cell-depleted T cells, or PBMCs provided the cDNA or gDNA that served as material.

In the source study's methods: Nucleated cell number was recorded as an estimate derived from reference gene primer amplification. Data came from immunoSEQ multiplex PCR; TCRdb stores just in-frame clones and leaves some out. That table supplies the V and J calls and clone size; D and trimming were determined from the DNA. This table has more than 70,000 clones, 80% to 90% appearing once. Germline loops: CDR1 LNHNV, CDR2 YYDKDF (reference sequence). The CDR3 runs 17 residues. The V segment lost 0 bases and the J segment 8 bases; nucleotides outside the gene matches: 7. The TCR originated in a man in his fifties or sixties with acute or convalescent COVID-19. Sequences were obtained from peripheral blood. V gene TRBV15 combines with J gene TRBJ2-3, with 14 bases identical to TRBD2. The chain's CDR3 is CATSREAGTSGGGTQYF. The CDR3 DNA follows: TGTGCCACCAGCAGAGAAGCCGGGACTAGCGGGGGCGGTACGCAGTATTTT.